The clone carrying this TCR beta chain was picked up a small number of times. V gave up 5 bases and J gave up 1 base, with 11 bases separating them. The CDR3 covers 14 residues. Germline assignment: CDR1 SGHVS and CDR2 FNYEAQ. These data originate in a study of tumor-infiltrating lymphocytes in oesophageal squamous cell carcinoma. TCRdb itself ran the PCR reads through MiXCR, one entry per CDR3 protein. Of about 21,000 distinct CDR3 sequences listed, about two fifths were seen once; the top ten hold around 19%. The TCR originated in a male donor with esophageal squamous cell carcinoma. Sequencing input: esophageal tumor tissue. This chain joins TRBV7-6 and TRBJ1-2; D is possibly TRBD1 (6 bases). CDR3 coding DNA: TGTGCCAGCAGCCAGGGACATGGTAACTATGGCTACACCTTC. Encoded protein: CASSQGHGNYGYTF.